Below are 16 T cell receptor beta chains sequenced from a single sample in a study of OX40 agonist ivuxolimab in advanced cancers. Produced via immunoSEQ multiplex PCR; TCRdb's table is partial and in-frame only. The sample consists of approximately 91,000 clones, more than 75% of them appearing once. The source material was CD4+ or CD8+ T cells sorted from blood, sampled in a trial of the OX40 agonist ivuxolimab. These TCRs come from an adult with an advanced solid tumor such as melanoma, head and neck, liver or kidney cancer.

This rearrangement joins TRBV10-3 to TRBJ1-1, with a possible D match to TRBD1 (6 bases). This CDR3 is built from 14 residues. Trimming took 5 bases from V and 0 from J, leaving 10 bases between them. Germline V gene lookup returns CDR1 ENHRY and CDR2 SYGVKD. In nucleotides, the CDR3 is TGTGCCATCAGTAGGACAGCCATGAACACTGAAGCTTTCTTT. Encoded protein: CAISRTAMNTEAFF.

The chain employs TRBV27 and TRBJ1-5; 9 bases are a match to TRBD1. This CDR3 has 17 amino acids. The germline CDR1 and CDR2 sequences are MNHEY and SMNVEV (reference sequence). Trimming took 6 bases from V and 2 from J; bases not matched to a gene: 11. The CDR3 DNA follows: TGTGCCAGCAGGCCTGGACAGGGGCGGTATGGCAATCAGCCCCAGCATTTT. Protein product: CASRPGQGRYGNQPQHF.

The rearrangement links TRBV4-1 to TRBJ2-3; 13 bases match TRBD2. CDR3 length: 18 amino acids. The junction had 9 bases not matched to a gene; V was cut back by 0 bases and J by 6 bases. CDR1 and CDR2 from the germline V gene are MGHRA and YSYEKL. The CDR3 sequence is CASSQEGTSGIFLDTQYF. As DNA, the CDR3 is TGCGCCAGCAGCCAAGAAGGGACTAGCGGGATTTTTTTGGATACGCAGTATTTT.

The rearrangement links TRBV15 to TRBJ2-2; 8 bases match TRBD2. This CDR3 comprises 15 residues. Per germline, CDR1 LNHNV and CDR2 YYDKDF (reference sequence). Trimming removed 1 base from V and 4 bases from J; junction bases left unmatched: 2. CDR3 nucleotide sequence: TGTGCCACCAGCAGAGCGGGAGGGCGCACCGGGGAGCTGTTTTTT. Its protein is CATSRAGGRTGELFF.

The chain employs TRBV29-1 and TRBJ2-1, with 7 positions matching TRBD2. Germline CDR1 and CDR2: SQVTM and ANQGSEA. Trimming at V came to 3 bases and at J to 4 bases, leaving 6 bases not matched to a gene. This CDR3 is 14 amino acids long. The CDR3 nucleotides are TGCAGCGTTGACCGGGACTATAAGTACAATGAGCAGTTCTTC. Residues: CSVDRDYKYNEQFF.

This clone appeared a single time. V gene TRBV11-2 combines with J gene TRBJ2-3; either TRBD1 or TRBD2 may fit D (5 bases each). Per germline, CDR1 SGHAT and CDR2 FQNNGV. CDR3 length equals 11 residues. V shed 5 bases and J shed 8 bases, with 8 bases lying between them. CDR3 sequence reads: CASSRDVTQYF. In DNA, the CDR3 is TGTGCCAGCAGCAGGGACGTTACGCAGTATTTT.

This clone has a handful of counts. The junction does not match germline at one end; this may be a read error. The chain joins TRBV7-7 to TRBJ2-2; possibly TRBD1 for D (5 bases). This CDR3 is built from 16 residues. The germline CDR1 and CDR2 sequences are SSHAT and FNYEAQ (reference sequence). CDR3 amino acids: CASSTRQNSNTGELFF. For the CDR3, the DNA is TGTGCTAGCAGCACGAGACAGAACTCGAACACCGGGGAGCTGTTTTTT. The full variable domain, completed using reference TRBV7-7 and TRBJ2-2, is GAGVSQSPRYKVTKRGQDVTLRCDPISSHATLYWYQQALGQGPEFLTYFNYEAQPDKSGLPSDRFSAERPEGSISTLTIQRTEQRDSAMYRCASSTRQNSNTGELFFGEGSRLTVL.

The chain joins TRBV19 to TRBJ2-5, with 8 bases identical to TRBD2. The germline V gene has CDR1 LNHDA and CDR2 SQIVND (reference sequence). With V trimmed by 10 bases and J by 5 bases, 12 bases remained unmatched. The CDR3 has 14 amino acids. The CDR3, as DNA: TGTGCCACCCGGTTTAGCGGGACCGAGGAGACCCAGTACTTC. Amino acids: CATRFSGTEETQYF.

This clone was observed a single time. This rearrangement joins TRBV19 to TRBJ2-6; weak D call: TRBD2 (6 bases). Germline loops: CDR1 LNHDA, CDR2 SQIVND (reference sequence). The V end lost 6 bases, the J end lost 3 bases, and 18 bases lay between the germline ends. The CDR3 totals 17 residues. The chain's CDR3 is CASSQTRGSVGANVLTF. In nucleotides, the CDR3 is TGTGCCAGTAGCCAGACTAGGGGATCGGTTGGGGCCAACGTCCTGACTTTC.

This clone has more than one count but fewer than ten. V and J are TRBV28 and TRBJ2-5; TRBD1 aligns across 7 bases. This CDR3 has 16 amino acids. Trimming cost V 4 bases and J 4 bases; bases outside gene matches: 12. Germline V gene lookup returns CDR1 MDHEN and CDR2 SYDVKM. DNA for the CDR3: TGTGCCAGCAGTTCCACCCTCTTGGCAGGGGGAGAGACCCAGTACTTC. Translation gives CASSSTLLAGGETQYF.

This chain uses TRBV18 with TRBJ1-1; D is uncertain. Deletions cut 1 base from V and 1 base from J, with 7 bases between. The CDR3 extends over 14 amino acids. Germline assignment: CDR1 KGHSH and CDR2 LQKENI. CDR3 nucleotides: TGTGCCAGCTCACCACAGATCCCGAACACTGAAGCTTTCTTT. Its translation: CASSPQIPNTEAFF.

The V gene is TRBV5-1, the J gene TRBJ1-2; no definite D call. V lost 2 bases, J lost 9 bases, and 14 bases lay in between. Germline CDR1 reads SGHRS; CDR2 reads YFSETQ. This CDR3 has 13 residues. This CDR3 reads CASSLTEDLSYTF. The DNA for the CDR3 is TGCGCCAGCAGCTTAACAGAAGACTTGAGCTACACCTTC.

This clone occurred once. This chain uses TRBV7-7 with TRBJ2-5; 8 bases map to TRBD1. V trimming: 2 bases; J trimming: 7 bases; junction bases outside the gene matches: 12. Germline CDR1 reads SSHAT; CDR2 reads FNYEAQ (reference sequence). The CDR3 spans 16 residues. The CDR3 coding sequence is TGTGCCAGCAGCTTAAGTCGAGACAGGGGAGTTGGGACCCAGTACTTC. This sequence encodes CASSLSRDRGVGTQYF.

The rearrangement joins TRBV30 to TRBJ2-1; 8 bases are a match to TRBD2. Germline lookup yields CDR1 GTSNPN and CDR2 SVGIG (reference sequence). This CDR3 is 15 amino acids long. With 0 bases clipped from V and 7 bases from J, the junction kept 8 bases outside the gene matches. The CDR3: CAWSVGIAGINEQFF. The CDR3, as DNA: TGTGCCTGGAGTGTAGGAATAGCGGGAATAAATGAGCAGTTCTTC.

The V call is TRBV27, the J call TRBJ1-2, with D tentatively TRBD1 (6 bases). V lost 4 bases and J 8 bases, leaving 14 bases between the germline ends. The germline V gene encodes CDR1 MNHEY and CDR2 SMNVEV (reference sequence). The CDR3 spans 13 residues. The CDR3 is CASSSFVQGGYTF. Written as DNA, the CDR3 is TGTGCCAGCAGTTCATTTGTTCAGGGGGGCTACACCTTC.

This chain connects TRBV7-9 to TRBJ2-2; the match to TRBD1 covers 9 bases. CDR1 SEHNR and CDR2 FQNEAQ come from the germline V gene (reference sequence). The CDR3 length is 15 residues. Germline trimming cut 6 bases from V and 5 bases from J; bases unmatched to any gene: 7. The CDR3 reads CASSRGTGKTGELFF. The CDR3 nucleotides read TGTGCCAGCAGTAGAGGGACAGGGAAGACCGGGGAGCTGTTTTTT.